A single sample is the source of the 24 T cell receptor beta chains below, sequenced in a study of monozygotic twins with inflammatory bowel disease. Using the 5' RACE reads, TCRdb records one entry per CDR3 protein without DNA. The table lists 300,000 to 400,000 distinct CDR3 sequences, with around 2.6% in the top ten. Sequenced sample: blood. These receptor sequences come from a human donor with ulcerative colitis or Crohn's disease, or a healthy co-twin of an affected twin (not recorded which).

CDR3 amino acids: CSVEALHPERGNTEAFF. The rearrangement uses TRBV29-1 and TRBJ1-1. Germline V gives CDR1 SQVTM, CDR2 ANQGSEA. This CDR3 contains 17 residues.

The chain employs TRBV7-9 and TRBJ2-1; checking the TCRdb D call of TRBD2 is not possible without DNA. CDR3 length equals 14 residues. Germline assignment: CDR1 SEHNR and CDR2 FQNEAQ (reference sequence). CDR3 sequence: CATTTSPSYNEQFF.

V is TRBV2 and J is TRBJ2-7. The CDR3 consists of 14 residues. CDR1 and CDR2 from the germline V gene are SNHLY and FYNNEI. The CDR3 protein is CASRVDLVGYEQYF.

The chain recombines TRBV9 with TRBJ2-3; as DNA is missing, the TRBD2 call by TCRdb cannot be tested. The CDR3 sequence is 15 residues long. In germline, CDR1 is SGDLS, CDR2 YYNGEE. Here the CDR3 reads CASSVEGREADTQYF.

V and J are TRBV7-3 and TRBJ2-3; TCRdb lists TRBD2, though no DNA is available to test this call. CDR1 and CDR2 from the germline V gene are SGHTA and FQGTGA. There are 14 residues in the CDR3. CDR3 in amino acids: CASSVPGLADTQYF.

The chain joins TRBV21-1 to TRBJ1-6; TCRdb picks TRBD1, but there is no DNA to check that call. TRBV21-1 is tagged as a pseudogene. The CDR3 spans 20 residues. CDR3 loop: CASSKGTGEPQSSYNSPLHF.

The CDR3 spells CASRDQGFGNSPLHF. This sequence joins TRBV6-2 or TRBV6-3 and TRBJ1-6; TCRdb lists TRBD1, though no DNA is available to test this call. Germline lookup yields CDR1 MNHEY and CDR2 SVGEGT. The CDR3 length is 15 residues.

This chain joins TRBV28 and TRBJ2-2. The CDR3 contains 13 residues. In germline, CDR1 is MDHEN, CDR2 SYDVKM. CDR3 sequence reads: CASSPRNTGELFF.

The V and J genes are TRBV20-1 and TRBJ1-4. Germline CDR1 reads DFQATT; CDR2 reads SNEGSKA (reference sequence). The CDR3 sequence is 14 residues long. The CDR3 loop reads CSAKVGVLNEKLFF.

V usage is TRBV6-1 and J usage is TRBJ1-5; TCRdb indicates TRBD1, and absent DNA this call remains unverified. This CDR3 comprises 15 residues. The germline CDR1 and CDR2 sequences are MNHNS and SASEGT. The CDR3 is CASRKGQGSNQPQHF.

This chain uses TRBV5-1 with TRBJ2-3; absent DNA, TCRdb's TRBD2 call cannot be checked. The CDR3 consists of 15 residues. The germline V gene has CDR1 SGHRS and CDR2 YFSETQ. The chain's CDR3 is CASSGGRALTDTQYF.

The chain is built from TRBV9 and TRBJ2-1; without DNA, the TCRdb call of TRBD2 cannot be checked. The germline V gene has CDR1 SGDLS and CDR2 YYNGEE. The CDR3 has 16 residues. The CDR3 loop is CASSVGGTSGGNEQFF. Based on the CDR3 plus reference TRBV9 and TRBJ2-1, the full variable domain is DSGVTQTPKHLITATGQRVTLRCSPRSGDLSVYWYQQSLDQGLQFLIQYYNGEERAKGNILERFSAQQFPDLHSELNLSSLELGDSALYFCASSVGGTSGGNEQFFGPGTRLTVL.

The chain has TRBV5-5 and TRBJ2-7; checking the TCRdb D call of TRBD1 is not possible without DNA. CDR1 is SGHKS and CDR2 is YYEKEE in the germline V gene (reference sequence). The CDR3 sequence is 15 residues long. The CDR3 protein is CASSKIRTGAYEQYF.

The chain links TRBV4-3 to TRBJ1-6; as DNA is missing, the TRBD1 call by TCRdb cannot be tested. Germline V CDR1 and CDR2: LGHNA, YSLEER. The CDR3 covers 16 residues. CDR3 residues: CASSQAKDRRNSPLHF.

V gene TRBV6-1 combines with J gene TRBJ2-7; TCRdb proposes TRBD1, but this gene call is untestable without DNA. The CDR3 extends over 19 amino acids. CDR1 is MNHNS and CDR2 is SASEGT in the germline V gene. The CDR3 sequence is CASSTYVPWGTKSSYEQYF.

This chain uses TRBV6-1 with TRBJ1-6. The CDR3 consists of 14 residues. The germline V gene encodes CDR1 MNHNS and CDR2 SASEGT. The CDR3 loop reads CATHRSSYNSPLHF.

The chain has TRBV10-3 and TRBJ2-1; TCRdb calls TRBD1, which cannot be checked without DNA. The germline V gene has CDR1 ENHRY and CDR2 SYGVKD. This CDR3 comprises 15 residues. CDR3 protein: CAISEGGHINNEQFF.

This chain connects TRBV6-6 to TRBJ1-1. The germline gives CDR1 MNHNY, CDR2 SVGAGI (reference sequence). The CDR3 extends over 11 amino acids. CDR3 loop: CASRRRMGAFF.

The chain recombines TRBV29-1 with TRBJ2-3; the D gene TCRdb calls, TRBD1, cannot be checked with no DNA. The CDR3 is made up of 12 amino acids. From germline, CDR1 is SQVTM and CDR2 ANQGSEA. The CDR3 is CSAGQNTDTQYF.

CDR3 in amino acids: CSARDASNTEAFF. The chain is built from TRBV20-1 and TRBJ1-1. The CDR3 totals 13 residues. Germline CDR1 and CDR2: DFQATT and SNEGSKA (reference sequence).

This CDR3 reads CASSLGAGRYF. The chain carries TRBV12-3 or TRBV12-4 and TRBJ2-7; the TCRdb D gene call, TRBD1, has no DNA to confirm it. The CDR3 is 11 amino acids.

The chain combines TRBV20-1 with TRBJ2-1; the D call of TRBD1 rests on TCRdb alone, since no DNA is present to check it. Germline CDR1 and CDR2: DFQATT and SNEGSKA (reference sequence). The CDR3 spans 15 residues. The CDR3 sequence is CSARKGQGLYNEQFF.

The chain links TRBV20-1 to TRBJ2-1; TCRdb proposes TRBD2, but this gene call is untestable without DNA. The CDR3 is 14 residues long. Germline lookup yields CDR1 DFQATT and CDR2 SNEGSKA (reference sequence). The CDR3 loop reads CSARKGLAYNEQFF.

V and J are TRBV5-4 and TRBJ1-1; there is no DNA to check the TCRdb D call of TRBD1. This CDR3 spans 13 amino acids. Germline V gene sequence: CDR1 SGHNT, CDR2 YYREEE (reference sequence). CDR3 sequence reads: CASSPGQGIGAFF.